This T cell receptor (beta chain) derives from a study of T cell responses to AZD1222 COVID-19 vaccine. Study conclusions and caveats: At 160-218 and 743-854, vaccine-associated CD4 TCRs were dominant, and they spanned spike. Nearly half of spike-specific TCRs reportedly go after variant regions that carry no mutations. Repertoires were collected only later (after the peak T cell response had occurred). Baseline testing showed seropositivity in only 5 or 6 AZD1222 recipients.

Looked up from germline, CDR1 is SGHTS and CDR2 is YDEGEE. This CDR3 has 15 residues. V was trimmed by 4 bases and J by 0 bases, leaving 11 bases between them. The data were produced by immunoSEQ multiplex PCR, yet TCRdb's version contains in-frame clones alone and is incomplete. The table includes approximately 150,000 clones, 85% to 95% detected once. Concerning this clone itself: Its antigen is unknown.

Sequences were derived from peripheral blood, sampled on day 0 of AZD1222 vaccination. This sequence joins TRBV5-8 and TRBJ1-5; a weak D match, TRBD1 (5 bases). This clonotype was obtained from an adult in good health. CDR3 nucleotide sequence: TGTGCCAGCAGCCCGGGGACGGATAGCAATCAGCCCCAGCATTTT. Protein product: CASSPGTDSNQPQHF.